This T cell receptor (beta chain) was sequenced during a study of T-cell memory formation after mild COVID-19. This clonotype showed up just a few times. Using its own MiXCR run on the 5' RACE reads, TCRdb lists one record per CDR3 protein. The profile shows under 300,000 distinct CDR3 sequences, about 15% of them singletons. This CDR3 has 17 residues. Germline values: CDR1 SEHNR, CDR2 FQNEAQ (reference sequence). With V trimmed by 5 bases and J by 5 bases, 14 bases remained unmatched. The clonotype comes from a man younger than 30 who had mild COVID-19 (a few samples of this study predate the infection). Cell type and time point are not known. The material sequenced was PBMCs or a T cell subset sorted from them (not recorded which). The rearrangement joins TRBV7-9 to TRBJ2-1; 8 bases agree with TRBD1. The CDR3 is CASSSPGRQGPDNEQFF. DNA for the CDR3: TGTGCCAGCAGCAGCCCAGGGAGACAGGGGCCTGACAATGAGCAGTTCTTC.